The 17 T cell receptor beta chains below come from one sample, sequenced in a study of control samples from healthy donors and cancer patients (TCRdb year 2020). Libraries were prepared through the immunoSEQ multiplex PCR assay. Drawn from immuneACCESS, this table holds only the in-frame rearrangements with V and J called that TCRdb kept. Clones are partly lost; checked studies trace under half to an unresolved V gene and leave the rest unexplained. Here the sample has about 150,000 clones; over 85% occur a single time. The ten largest make up approximately 6.1% of the sample. Sequenced: blood. The receptors were sampled from a man in his forties in good health.

The genes are TRBV5-1 and TRBJ2-7; perhaps D is TRBD1 or TRBD2 (5 bases each). Germline loops: CDR1 SGHRS, CDR2 YFSETQ. Trimming took off 2 bases at V and 6 bases at J, with 15 bases between the two ends. CDR3 size: 14 residues. The CDR3 bases are TGCGCCAGCAGCTTTGACGGGACCCTGCGCGAGCAGTACTTC. It yields the protein CASSFDGTLREQYF.

The chain joins TRBV19 to TRBJ1-2; D gene uncertain. Germline values: CDR1 LNHDA, CDR2 SQIVND (reference sequence). V lost 3 bases and J lost 8, with 16 bases in between. There are 14 residues in the CDR3. CDR3 DNA: TGTGCCAGTAGTATTTCGGCAGCGGGTGGGGGCTACACCTTC. This codes for CASSISAAGGGYTF.

This clone was counted a single time. V is TRBV5-5 and J is TRBJ1-3, with 8 positions matching TRBD1. CDR3 length: 18 amino acids. CDR1 and CDR2 (germline): SGHKS, YYEKEE (reference sequence). Trimming cost V 3 bases and J 4 bases; bases outside gene matches: 15. CDR3 sequence: CASSSTFRQGPVGNTIYF. The CDR3 nucleotides are TGTGCCAGCAGCTCCACGTTCAGACAGGGGCCGGTCGGAAACACCATATATTTT. Full variable domain (rest looked up from reference TRBV5-5 and TRBJ1-3): DAGVTQSPTHLIKTRGQQVTLRCSPISGHKSVSWYQQVLGQGPQFIFQYYEKEERGRGNFPDRFSARQFPNYSSELNVNALLLGDSALYLCASSSTFRQGPVGNTIYFGEGSWLTVV.

V usage is TRBV6-1 and J usage is TRBJ1-2; D gene ambiguous. This CDR3 has 12 amino acids. The germline V and J ends were trimmed by 0 bases and 4 bases, with 3 bases remaining between them. CDR1 and CDR2 from the germline V gene are MNHNS and SASEGT. CDR3 loop: CASSEAGYGYTF. DNA of the CDR3: TGTGCCAGCAGTGAAGCAGGCTATGGCTACACCTTC.

V and J are TRBV18 and TRBJ1-1; tentative D call: TRBD1 (5 bases). The V end lost 3 bases, the J end lost 11 bases, and 16 bases lay between the germline ends. The length of the CDR3 is 13 residues. Germline V lookup: CDR1 KGHSH, CDR2 LQKENI. The CDR3 loop reads CASSPTASGGAFF. The CDR3 bases are TGTGCCAGCTCACCGACAGCGAGCGGAGGGGCTTTCTTT.

The chain recombines TRBV6-5 with TRBJ1-2; no reliable D call. This CDR3 is built from 14 residues. Between the trimmed V and J ends, which lost 0 bases and 4 bases, there was a span of 9 bases. CDR1 is MNHEY, CDR2 SVGAGI, per germline. The CDR3 is CASSYSAAVYGYTF. CDR3 in DNA: TGTGCCAGCAGTTACTCGGCAGCGGTCTATGGCTACACCTTC.

DNA for the CDR3: TGTGCCAGTAGGACAGGGGGCGATCATAATTCACCCCTCCACTTT. Translation: CASRTGGDHNSPLHF. This chain connects TRBV19 to TRBJ1-6; 10 bases agree with TRBD1. The junction had 4 bases not matched to a gene; V was cut back by 6 bases and J by 5 bases. The CDR3 covers 15 residues. CDR1 and CDR2 (germline): LNHDA, SQIVND (reference sequence).

This clone was seen more than once but under ten times. This chain joins TRBV7-6 and TRBJ2-7; D may match TRBD1 or TRBD2 (5 bases each). This CDR3 is 14 amino acids long. Germline V gene lookup returns CDR1 SGHVS and CDR2 FNYEAQ. Deletions cut 5 bases from V and 2 bases from J, with 13 bases between. Here the CDR3 reads CASSPSGTTYEQYF. In DNA form, the CDR3 reads TGTGCCAGCAGCCCTTCCGGGACCACCTACGAGCAGTACTTC.

The chain combines TRBV9 with TRBJ2-1, with 7 bases aligning to TRBD1. The V and J ends lost 0 bases and 7 bases, in that order; junction bases with no gene match: 4. The CDR3 loop spans 14 amino acids. Per the germline V gene, CDR1 is SGDLS and CDR2 is YYNGEE. The CDR3 loop reads CASSVEDRPNEQFF. The CDR3 DNA sequence: TGTGCCAGCAGCGTAGAGGACAGGCCGAATGAGCAGTTCTTC.

The chain couples TRBV11-2 to TRBJ1-6; 7 positions match TRBD1. The length of the CDR3 is 19 residues. Trimming took 5 bases from V and 0 from J; bases not matched to a gene: 13. Germline V gene data show CDR1 as SGHAT and CDR2 as FQNNGV. The CDR3 here is CASSRRAGGEYSYNSPLHF. The CDR3 DNA reads TGTGCCAGCAGCAGAAGGGCAGGGGGAGAGTACTCCTATAATTCACCCCTCCACTTT. Full variable domain (rest looked up from reference TRBV11-2 and TRBJ1-6): EAGVAQSPRYKIIEKRQSVAFWCNPISGHATLYWYQQILGQGPKLLIQFQNNGVVDDSQLPKDRFSAERLKGVDSTLKIQPAKLEDSAVYLCASSRRAGGEYSYNSPLHFGNGTRLTVT.

V gene TRBV30 combines with J gene TRBJ1-5, with a weak D call TRBD1 (5 bases). Germline values: CDR1 GTSNPN, CDR2 SVGIG (reference sequence). The CDR3 runs to 15 residues. V lost 3 bases, J lost 7 bases, and 19 bases lay in between. The DNA for the CDR3 is TGTGCCTGGAGGGCTAAGAGGGGACTCGGACAGCCCCAGCATTTT. It yields the protein CAWRAKRGLGQPQHF.

V gene TRBV5-5 combines with J gene TRBJ1-5, with D possibly matching TRBD1 (6 bases). CDR1 is SGHKS and CDR2 is YYEKEE in the germline V gene (reference sequence). The V gene lost 4 bases and the J gene lost 9 bases, with 17 bases spanning the gap. This CDR3 comprises 14 residues. The CDR3 bases are TGTGCCAGCAGCGTGACAGGTGACCCGGGGCCCCAGCATTTT. Encoded protein: CASSVTGDPGPQHF. Combining the CDR3 with reference TRBV5-5 and TRBJ1-5 gives the whole variable domain DAGVTQSPTHLIKTRGQQVTLRCSPISGHKSVSWYQQVLGQGPQFIFQYYEKEERGRGNFPDRFSARQFPNYSSELNVNALLLGDSALYLCASSVTGDPGPQHFGDGTRLSIL.

The chain uses TRBV6-5 and TRBJ1-4; D unclear. This CDR3 has 16 amino acids. V shed 0 bases and J shed 4 bases, with 12 bases lying between them. Germline V CDR1 and CDR2: MNHEY, SVGAGI. In DNA form, the CDR3 reads TGTGCCAGCAGTTACTCGATGAATACTAATAATGAAAAACTGTTTTTT. Protein product: CASSYSMNTNNEKLFF.

The chain links TRBV18 to TRBJ2-2; 7 nucleotides agree with TRBD1. V shed 4 bases, J shed 0 bases, and the junction held 5 bases outside the gene matches. CDR3 length equals 16 residues. Germline V gives CDR1 KGHSH, CDR2 LQKENI. CDR3 nucleotide sequence: TGTGCCAGCTCACGCGCCGGGACAGCGAACACCGGGGAGCTGTTTTTT. As protein: CASSRAGTANTGELFF.

The chain carries TRBV29-1 and TRBJ1-1; no definite D call. CDR1 and CDR2 from the germline V gene are SQVTM and ANQGSEA. Trimming pared 2 bases from V and 1 base from J, leaving 17 bases between. This CDR3 region has 16 residues. This chain's CDR3 is CSVELLGGRPNTEAFF. The DNA of the CDR3 is TGCAGCGTTGAACTACTCGGAGGAAGGCCGAACACTGAAGCTTTCTTT.

The chain couples TRBV6-5 to TRBJ1-2, with a weak D call TRBD1 (6 bases). CDR1 is MNHEY and CDR2 is SVGAGI in the germline V gene. The V gene lost 6 bases and the J gene lost 8 bases, with 16 bases spanning the gap. This CDR3 is 13 amino acids long. The CDR3 loop is CASRITGSPGYTF. The CDR3 region has the DNA TGTGCCAGCAGAATTACAGGGAGCCCGGGCTACACCTTC.

This clone has only one observation. The CDR3 region is CAWSWGTVGSPLHF. CDR3 in DNA: TGTGCCTGGAGCTGGGGGACAGTAGGTTCACCCCTCCACTTT. The gene calls are TRBV30 and TRBJ1-6; TRBD1 matches at 7 bases. The CDR3 sequence is 14 residues long. Trimming at V came to 3 bases and at J to 9 bases, leaving 8 bases not matched to a gene. CDR1 is GTSNPN and CDR2 is SVGIG in the germline V gene (reference sequence).